This is a list of T cell receptor beta chains from one sample in a study of CD8 T cells in Susac syndrome. TCRdb independently ran MiXCR on the immunoSEQ multiplex PCR reads; one entry per CDR3 protein. Of about 150,000 distinct CDR3 sequences listed, approximately 96% are singletons. Sequences were obtained from CD8+ T cells from PBMCs. Receptors originate from a human donor with multiple sclerosis. Both conserved end residues are part of each CDR3. The order of the fields is V gene, CDR3 length, J gene, D gene, clone size, CDR3 DNA, CDR3 protein. D genes are given only for firm matches. Where a row states a size, it is once, few, many or the class of an expanded clone; other rows omit it.

TRBV12-3/TRBV12-4	17	TRBJ2-4	TRBD1	.	TGTGCCAGCAGTACCCCGGACAGGGCACCAGACAAAAACATTCAGTACTTC	CASSTPDRAPDKNIQYF
TRBV7-9	15	TRBJ2-1	TRBD2	.	TGTGCCAGCAGCTTTTCAGAGAGCGGGGCCAATGAGCAGTTCTTC	CASSFSESGANEQFF
TRBV29-1	12	TRBJ2-5	TRBD1	once	TGCAGCGTTGGGGACAGCCAAGAGACCCAGTACTTC	CSVGDSQETQYF
TRBV4-1	15	TRBJ1-5	TRBD1	.	TGCGCCAGCAGCCGATCAACAGGGGACAATCAGCCCCAGCATTTT	CASSRSTGDNQPQHF
TRBV27	17	TRBJ2-1	TRBD1	once	TGTGCCAGCAGTTTATCTCCCGGGACAGGGTTGAGGAATGAGCAGTTCTTC	CASSLSPGTGLRNEQFF
TRBV12-3/TRBV12-4	14	TRBJ2-1	.	.	TGTGCCAGCAGCGCCCGTTCGGGGTACAATGAGCAGTTCTTC	CASSARSGYNEQFF
TRBV6-2/TRBV6-3	16	TRBJ2-1	TRBD2	.	TGTGCCAGCAGTCGCGACGTACGGGGAGGGTACAATGAGCAGTTCTTC	CASSRDVRGGYNEQFF
TRBV29-1	11	TRBJ2-1	.	.	TGCAGCGACATTACTTACAATGAGCAGTTCTTC	CSDITYNEQFF
TRBV9	15	TRBJ2-7	.	.	TGTGCCAGCAGCGTAGGAGCAGGTTCAGGCTACGAGCAGTACTTC	CASSVGAGSGYEQYF
TRBV12-3/TRBV12-4	16	TRBJ2-2	.	.	TGTGCCAGCAAGGGGGTTAGTGGGGCCACCACCGGGGAGCTGTTTTTT	CASKGVSGATTGELFF
TRBV27	13	TRBJ2-7	TRBD1	.	TGTGCCAGCAGAGCACAGGGGGTGTGGGAGCAGTACTTC	CASRAQGVWEQYF
TRBV4-1	16	TRBJ2-3	TRBD2	.	TGCGCCAGCAGCCAAGAAAGTAGCGGGGGGCTGGATACGCAGTATTTT	CASSQESSGGLDTQYF
TRBV7-9	15	TRBJ2-2	.	.	TGTGCCAGCAGCTTAGCGTCTTCGGGCACCGGGGAGCTGTTTTTT	CASSLASSGTGELFF
TRBV5-1	13	TRBJ2-5	.	once	TGCGCCAGCAGCTTGGGCCGACGAGAGACCCAGTACTTC	CASSLGRRETQYF
TRBV20-1	13	TRBJ1-2	TRBD1	.	TGCAGTGCTACCGGGACAGGGGCTAATGGCTACACCTTC	CSATGTGANGYTF
TRBV13	15	TRBJ2-1	TRBD1	.	TGTGCCAGCAGCTTAGGTCTGGGGACAGGGAATGAGCAGTTCTTC	CASSLGLGTGNEQFF
TRBV29-1	16	TRBJ1-2	.	.	TGCAGCGTTGAAGATCGATCGGTAGGGCCCAACTATGGCTACACCTTC	CSVEDRSVGPNYGYTF
TRBV6-2/TRBV6-3	13	TRBJ2-7	.	.	TGTGCCAGCAAGAGCAGGCGTTCCTACGAGCAGTACTTC	CASKSRRSYEQYF
TRBV9	16	TRBJ1-1	.	.	TGTGCCAGCAGGAGTTATGGGGGAGAGGTGAACACTGAAGCTTTCTTT	CASRSYGGEVNTEAFF
TRBV7-9	15	TRBJ1-2	.	.	TGTGCCAGCAGCTCTCGGAACAGGGAGAACTATGGCTACACCTTC	CASSSRNRENYGYTF
TRBV12-5	13	TRBJ2-7	.	.	TGTGCTAGTGGCTGGGACACCACCTACGAGCAGTACTTC	CASGWDTTYEQYF
TRBV6-5	14	TRBJ1-2	.	.	TGTGCCAGCAGTTTAGCTCCGTTCCTCTATGGCTACACCTTC	CASSLAPFLYGYTF
TRBV24-1	14	TRBJ2-7	.	.	TGTGCCACCAGGCACCGCGGGACACAGTACGAGCAGTACTTC	CATRHRGTQYEQYF
TRBV9	16	TRBJ2-1	TRBD2	once	TGTGCCAGCAGCGTAGTGTCTAGCGGGGGGAGAAGTGAGCAGTTCTTC	CASSVVSSGGRSEQFF
TRBV9	12	TRBJ1-1	.	.	TGTGCCAGCAGCGAAAAGGGGACTGAAGCTTTCTTT	CASSEKGTEAFF
TRBV30	11	TRBJ1-6	.	.	TGTGCGTCGGAGGAAGATTCACCCCTCCACTTT	CASEEDSPLHF
TRBV5-1	15	TRBJ2-7	.	.	TGCGCCAGCAGCCCGGGGACCAGTATCTCCTACGAGCAGTACTTC	CASSPGTSISYEQYF
TRBV20-1	15	TRBJ2-1	.	.	TGCAGTGCTAGAGGTGTAACCAGCTCCTACAATGAGCAGTTCTTC	CSARGVTSSYNEQFF
TRBV30	11	TRBJ2-7	.	.	TGTGCCTGGAGTGACGGGGCAGGGTTGTACTTC	CAWSDGAGLYF
TRBV30	14	TRBJ1-5	.	.	TGTGCCTGGAGTCCTGGACGCAGCCAACAGCCCCAGCATTTT	CAWSPGRSQQPQHF
TRBV4-1	15	TRBJ2-7	.	once	TGCGCCAGCAGCCAAGCTCCAGGGATGGCCTACGAGCAGTACTTC	CASSQAPGMAYEQYF
TRBV30	14	TRBJ2-1	TRBD1	.	TGTGCCGGGGAAACAGGGACAGCCTACAATGAGCAGTTCTTC	CAGETGTAYNEQFF
TRBV27	17	TRBJ2-1	.	.	TGTGCCAGCAGCGTGGGAGGCGGCCCCAGCTCCTACAATGAGCAGTTCTTC	CASSVGGGPSSYNEQFF
TRBV6-1	17	TRBJ2-1	.	.	TGTGCCAGCAGCTTCTTTCGTCCCGGGACGGGCGACAATGAGCAGTTCTTC	CASSFFRPGTGDNEQFF
TRBV20-1	15	TRBJ2-7	.	.	TGCAGTGCTAGAGATCGGGGGTGGGTATCGCGGGAGCAGTACTTC	CSARDRGWVSREQYF
TRBV20-1	12	TRBJ1-1	.	.	TGCAGTGCTACCTCGGGTGACACTGAAGCTTTCTTT	CSATSGDTEAFF
TRBV9	15	TRBJ2-3	TRBD1	.	TGTGCCAGCAGCGTAGCTACAAGTGGACAGGGAGCGCAGTATTTT	CASSVATSGQGAQYF
TRBV7-9	14	TRBJ1-6	TRBD1	.	TGTGCCAGCAGCTCACGCACCGACAGGGGACCTCTCCACTTT	CASSSRTDRGPLHF
TRBV2	10	TRBJ1-2	.	.	TGTGCCAGTCTCTCCGATGGCTACACCTTC	CASLSDGYTF
TRBV5-6	13	TRBJ1-1	.	.	TGTGCCAGCAGTCGTGCGCTCTTCACTGAAGCTTTCTTT	CASSRALFTEAFF
TRBV4-3	13	TRBJ1-1	.	.	TGCGCCAGCAGCCCTGGGGGGGAGTCTGAAGCTTTCTTT	CASSPGGESEAFF
TRBV20-1	14	TRBJ2-7	.	.	TGCAGTGCTAGAGGCCTAACAGGGCTCCACGAGCAGTACTTC	CSARGLTGLHEQYF
TRBV20-1	14	TRBJ2-1	TRBD2	.	TGCAGTGCTCTCAGACTAGCGGCCTACAATGAGCAGTTCTTC	CSALRLAAYNEQFF
TRBV12-3/TRBV12-4	12	TRBJ2-1	.	.	TGTGCCAGCAGTGGGACGGGGAATGAGCAGTTCTTC	CASSGTGNEQFF
TRBV7-9	15	TRBJ2-3	TRBD2	.	TGTGCCAGCAGCTTGAGGACTAGCGGGTCGGATACGCAGTATTTT	CASSLRTSGSDTQYF
TRBV20-1	17	TRBJ2-7	TRBD1	.	TGCAGAGGTGGGACAGGGACGAGGGACTGGGGTAACTACGAGCAGTACTTC	CRGGTGTRDWGNYEQYF
TRBV7-8	16	TRBJ1-1	.	.	TGTGCCAGCAGCTTAGACATACAGGGTGAGGGCACTGAAGCTTTCTTT	CASSLDIQGEGTEAFF
TRBV5-6	12	TRBJ2-7	.	.	TGTGCCAGCAGCTTTAAAGCCTACGAGCAGTACTTC	CASSFKAYEQYF
TRBV20-1	15	TRBJ2-3	TRBD2	.	TGCAGTGCTAGAGCGCTAGCGGGTCGCACAGATACGCAGTATTTT	CSARALAGRTDTQYF
TRBV5-6	12	TRBJ2-2	.	once	TGTGCCAGCAGCTTGGGCATCGGGGAGCTGTTTTTT	CASSLGIGELFF
TRBV30	13	TRBJ1-1	TRBD1	.	TGTGCCTGGGACGGACAGGTATACACTGAAGCTTTCTTT	CAWDGQVYTEAFF
TRBV5-1	16	TRBJ2-1	TRBD2	.	TGCGCCAGCAGCTTGCCCCACCGCGGGGGTTACAATGAGCAGTTCTTC	CASSLPHRGGYNEQFF
TRBV29-1	14	TRBJ1-3	.	.	TGCAGCGCATTACCGTTCGGAGCTGGAAACACCATATATTTT	CSALPFGAGNTIYF
TRBV20-1	14	TRBJ1-1	.	.	TGCAGTGCTAGAGGCCCGGGGGTTGGCACTGAAGCTTTCTTT	CSARGPGVGTEAFF
TRBV3-1	17	TRBJ2-1	.	.	TGTGCCAGCAGCCAGACCCTCGGCGGACCCACAAACCATGAGCAGTTCTTC	CASSQTLGGPTNHEQFF
TRBV28	13	TRBJ2-7	.	.	TGTGCCAGCAGTTTCTTGGGGTTCCACGAGCAGTACTTC	CASSFLGFHEQYF
TRBV28	16	TRBJ2-1	.	.	TGTGCCAGCACGCAAACTGAGGGGGGCCTTTGGAATGAGCAGTTCTTC	CASTQTEGGLWNEQFF